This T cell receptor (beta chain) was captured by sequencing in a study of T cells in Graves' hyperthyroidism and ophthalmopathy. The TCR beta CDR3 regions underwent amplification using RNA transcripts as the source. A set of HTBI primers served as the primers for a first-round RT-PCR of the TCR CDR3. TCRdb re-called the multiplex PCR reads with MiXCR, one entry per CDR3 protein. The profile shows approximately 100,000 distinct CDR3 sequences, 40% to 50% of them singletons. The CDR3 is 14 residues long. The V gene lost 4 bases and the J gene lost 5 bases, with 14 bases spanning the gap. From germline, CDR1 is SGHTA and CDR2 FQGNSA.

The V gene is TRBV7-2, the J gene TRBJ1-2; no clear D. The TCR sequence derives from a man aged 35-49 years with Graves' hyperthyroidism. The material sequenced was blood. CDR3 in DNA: TGTGCCAGCAGCTCACCAACCCGAGAGTATGGCTACACCTTC. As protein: CASSSPTREYGYTF.